Sequencing of this TCR beta chain was carried out in a study of T cells in localized non-small cell lung cancer. Sequencing was performed with immunoSEQ multiplex PCR; in TCRdb, only in-frame clones are kept and a portion is missing. In the table there are about 130,000 clones, around 89% of which are singletons. For this clone: Antigen: not known.

Points from the study as a whole: Patients showing higher blood T cell density tended to see longer overall survival. Uninvolved adjacent lung had the highest recorded T cell clonality, with tumor below it. Appearance in adjacent lung was seen for a median approximately 59 of the top 100 tumor clones.

Germline V gene lookup returns CDR1 SNHLY and CDR2 FYNNEI. The CDR3 is 16 amino acids. The germline V and J ends were trimmed by 5 bases and 4 bases, with 18 bases remaining between them. The J gene is TRBJ2-1, the V gene TRBV2; tentative D call: TRBD2 (6 bases). This clonotype was sampled from a female donor at least 60 years old with stage I lung adenocarcinoma. The starting material was peripheral blood, obtained before any cancer treatment. The CDR3 bases are TGTGCCAGCAGTCCCAGCGAGGTAGCGGATTACAATGAGCAGTTCTTC. This codes for CASSPSEVADYNEQFF.